The 22 T cell receptor beta chains presented below share a single source sample, sequenced in a study of cytomegalovirus exposure and HLA in healthy donors. PCR amplification relied on 60 Vbeta primers (plus 13 Jbeta primers). Sequencing was performed with immunoSEQ multiplex PCR; in TCRdb, only in-frame clones are kept and a portion is missing. The table lists approximately 210,000 clones, over 75% of them singletons. Sequenced material: PBMCs. The receptor set was obtained from a male donor in good health and CMV-seronegative.

The V and J genes are TRBV5-1 and TRBJ2-3; D may be TRBD2 (6 bases). V shed 0 bases and J shed 4 bases, with 15 bases lying between them. This CDR3 has 16 residues. CDR1 is SGHRS and CDR2 is YFSETQ in the germline V gene. The CDR3 region is CASSLGRFGGADTQYF. As DNA, the CDR3 is TGCGCCAGCAGCTTGGGCAGGTTCGGGGGTGCAGATACGCAGTATTTT.

The gene calls are TRBV30 and TRBJ2-4, with D maybe TRBD2 (6 bases). The CDR3 runs to 15 residues. The ends were cut back, 2 bases at V and 6 bases at J, with 17 bases in the middle. CDR1 is GTSNPN, CDR2 SVGIG, per germline (reference sequence). CDR3: CAWSPRVQGGNIQYF. CDR3 sequence (DNA): TGTGCCTGGAGTCCCAGGGTCCAGGGAGGAAACATTCAGTACTTC. The variable domain in full, completed from reference TRBV30 and TRBJ2-4, reads SQTIHQWPATLVQPVGSPLSLECTVEGTSNPNLYWYRQAAGRGLQLLFYSVGIGQISSEVPQNLSASRPQDRQFILSSKKLLLSDSGFYLCAWSPRVQGGNIQYFGAGTRLSVL.

The chain has TRBV27 and TRBJ1-2; possible D gene TRBD1, 6 bases. This CDR3 has 13 amino acids. V lost 4 bases and J lost 2, with 8 bases in between. Germline CDR1 and CDR2: MNHEY and SMNVEV (reference sequence). This CDR3 reads CASSSGQNYGYTF. In nucleotides, the CDR3 is TGTGCCAGCAGTTCGGGACAAAACTATGGCTACACCTTC.

The chain employs TRBV30 and TRBJ1-6, with 7 bases fitting TRBD1. The ends lost 5 bases at V and 7 bases at J; junction bases unmatched: 2. The CDR3 covers 12 residues. CDR1 and CDR2 (germline): GTSNPN, SVGIG (reference sequence). The CDR3 DNA is TGTGCCTGGGACAGGGAGAATTCACCCCTCCACTTT. Protein: CAWDRENSPLHF.

CDR3 bases: TGCGCCAGCAGCTTGCAAGGGACAGCCGCCTACAATGAGCAGTTCTTC. Translating gives CASSLQGTAAYNEQFF. The chain employs TRBV5-1 and TRBJ2-1; TRBD1 agrees at 7 bases. Per germline, CDR1 SGHRS and CDR2 YFSETQ. The CDR3 spans 16 residues. V lost 1 base and J lost 2; bases outside the gene matches: 6.

V is TRBV4-1 and J is TRBJ1-1; TRBD1 aligns across 7 bases. J gave up 6 bases and V 2 bases, and 6 bases lay outside the gene matches. Germline V gene sequence: CDR1 MGHRA, CDR2 YSYEKL. The CDR3 is 14 residues long. The DNA for the CDR3 is TGCGCCAGCAGCCAACCCGACAGGGCTCCTGAAGCTTTCTTT. Translating gives CASSQPDRAPEAFF.

This chain connects TRBV27 to TRBJ1-1; 7 positions agree with TRBD1. The germline V gene has CDR1 MNHEY and CDR2 SMNVEV (reference sequence). This CDR3 region has 14 residues. V trimming: 6 bases; J trimming: 0 bases; junction bases outside the gene matches: 4. CDR3 bases: TGTGCCAGCAGCGAGACAGGGCTGAACACTGAAGCTTTCTTT. It encodes CASSETGLNTEAFF.

The chain has TRBV11-2 and TRBJ1-6; the D gene is possibly TRBD1 (5 bases). The CDR3 is 14 amino acids. The germline V and J ends were trimmed by 2 bases and 10 bases, with 12 bases remaining between them. Per germline, CDR1 SGHAT and CDR2 FQNNGV. The CDR3 is CASSLTGLESPLHF. CDR3 bases: TGTGCCAGCAGCTTAACGGGACTAGAGTCACCCCTCCACTTT.

This chain joins TRBV28 and TRBJ2-7, with 11 bases aligning to TRBD2. The CDR3 totals 17 residues. The J segment lost 6 bases and the V segment lost 3 bases, leaving 13 bases of the junction unmatched. From germline, CDR1 is MDHEN and CDR2 SYDVKM. CDR3 nucleotide sequence: TGTGCCAGCAGTTTCCCCCTAGCGGGGGGTTCCCCTTTCGAGCAGTACTTC. Translation: CASSFPLAGGSPFEQYF. The full variable domain, its missing parts supplied by reference TRBV28 and TRBJ2-7, is DVKVTQSSRYLVKRTGEKVFLECVQDMDHENMFWYRQDPGLGLRLIYFSYDVKMKEKGDIPEGYSVSREKKERFSLILESASTNQTSMYLCASSFPLAGGSPFEQYFGPGTRLTVT.

This clone was detected only once. The chain joins TRBV5-6 to TRBJ2-5; D not resolved. CDR1 and CDR2 from the germline V gene are SGHDT and YYEEEE. V was pared by 0 bases and J by 4 bases, with 10 bases between. The CDR3 length is 14 residues. The CDR3 coding sequence is TGTGCCAGCAGCTTGGCCGGGTCCTCAGAGACCCAGTACTTC. Residues: CASSLAGSSETQYF.

The V and J genes are TRBV7-2 and TRBJ2-3, with 16 nucleotides matching TRBD2. The CDR3 loop spans 18 amino acids. Germline CDR1 reads SGHTA; CDR2 reads FQGNSA. The V gene end was trimmed by 4 bases and the J gene end by 2 bases; junction bases not matched to a gene: 6. The CDR3 DNA reads as TGTGCCAGCAGCTCCTCGGGACTAGCGGGGGGGACCACAGATACGCAGTATTTT. This encodes CASSSSGLAGGTTDTQYF.

The chain uses TRBV15 and TRBJ1-4; the D is unclear. The CDR3 runs 14 residues. Trimming took off 0 bases at V and 8 bases at J, with 10 bases between the two ends. The germline V gene has CDR1 LNHNV and CDR2 YYDKDF (reference sequence). The CDR3 reads CATSREAMGEKLFF. CDR3 DNA: TGTGCCACCAGCAGAGAAGCAATGGGCGAAAAACTGTTTTTT.

This clone appeared once. The chain uses TRBV6-1 and TRBJ2-5; TRBD2 matches 15 bases. Germline V gene sequence: CDR1 MNHNS, CDR2 SASEGT. The CDR3 extends over 19 amino acids. The V gene end was trimmed by 1 base and the J gene end by 1 base; junction bases not matched to a gene: 7. The CDR3 DNA sequence: TGTGCCAGCAGTGAAGTGGGACTAGCGGGAGGAATCTCCCAAGAGACCCAGTACTTC. Its protein product is CASSEVGLAGGISQETQYF.

V gene TRBV6-4 combines with J gene TRBJ2-3, with 9 bases identical to TRBD2. Germline CDR1 is MRHNA and CDR2 is SNTAGT. V lost 5 bases to trimming and J lost 2 bases; unmatched junction nucleotides: 8. The CDR3 length is 16 residues. CDR3 DNA: TGTGCCAGCAGTTTTGCTAGCGGGGATACCACAGATACGCAGTATTTT. Translating gives CASSFASGDTTDTQYF.

J is TRBJ2-7 and V is TRBV27; 9 bases agree with TRBD2. The CDR3 has 15 residues. Trimming removed 2 bases from V and 7 bases from J; junction bases left unmatched: 9. The germline gives CDR1 MNHEY, CDR2 SMNVEV (reference sequence). CDR3 amino acids: CASSLGAGGYGEQYF. In nucleotides, the CDR3 is TGTGCCAGCAGTTTAGGAGCGGGGGGTTATGGGGAGCAGTACTTC.

The rearrangement uses TRBV18 and TRBJ1-5; unclear D gene. The CDR3 covers 13 residues. Trimming took off 3 bases at V and 5 bases at J, with 8 bases between the two ends. Germline V gives CDR1 KGHSH, CDR2 LQKENI. This chain's CDR3 is CASSPTLDQPQHF. The CDR3 DNA is TGTGCCAGCTCACCGACTTTGGATCAGCCCCAGCATTTT. The variable domain in full, with the rest retrieved from reference TRBV18 and TRBJ1-5, is NAGVMQNPRHLVRRRGQEARLRCSPMKGHSHVYWYRQLPEEGLKFMVYLQKENIIDESGMPKERFSAEFPKEGPSILRIQQVVRGDSAAYFCASSPTLDQPQHFGDGTRLSIL.

This chain links TRBV12-2 with TRBJ2-6; TRBD2 is taken as the D call from the table, unchecked against the DNA. TRBV12-2 is tagged as a pseudogene. The CDR3 consists of 19 residues. CDR3 loop: CASRLLVGALRSGANVLTF. DNA of the CDR3: TGTGCAAGTCGCTTGCTCGTCGGAGCGTTACGCTCTGGGGCCAACGTCCTGACTTTC.

J is TRBJ1-1 and V is TRBV11-3; D possibly corresponds to TRBD1 (5 bases). The CDR3 covers 15 residues. The V end lost 5 bases, the J end lost 3 bases, and 16 bases lay between the germline ends. CDR1 SGHNT and CDR2 YENEEA come from the germline V gene. The DNA of the CDR3 is TGTGCCAGCAGCCCCAGGGCCGGGAGGGACACTGAAGCTTTCTTT. Residues: CASSPRAGRDTEAFF.

This chain connects TRBV7-3 to TRBJ2-5; 8 bases fit TRBD1. The trim removed 4 bases at V and 8 bases at J, leaving 9 bases unmatched. The CDR3 runs to 14 residues. Germline CDR1 SGHTA, CDR2 FQGTGA. CDR3 sequence reads: CASSSIDGQGTQYF. The CDR3 DNA follows: TGTGCCAGCAGCTCCATTGACGGACAGGGTACCCAGTACTTC. Complete variable domain (other parts from reference TRBV7-3 and TRBJ2-5): GAGVSQTPSNKVTEKGKYVELRCDPISGHTALYWYRQSLGQGPEFLIYFQGTGAADDSGLPNDRFFAVRPEGSVSTLKIQRTERGDSAVYLCASSSIDGQGTQYFGPGTRLLVL.

V is TRBV11-1 and J is TRBJ1-3; maybe TRBD1 (6 bases). Germline V gives CDR1 SGHAT, CDR2 FQDESV (reference sequence). This CDR3 has 16 residues. V lost 1 base and J lost 0, with 10 bases in between. CDR3 sequence: CASSLGGTYSGNTIYF. DNA of the CDR3: TGTGCCAGCAGCTTAGGAGGGACATACTCTGGAAACACCATATATTTT.

This clone was found a few times. The gene calls are TRBV27 and TRBJ1-4; D call uncertain. Trimming cost V 6 bases and J 1 base, with 12 bases left between them. Germline lookup yields CDR1 MNHEY and CDR2 SMNVEV (reference sequence). The CDR3 contains 15 residues. The CDR3 DNA is TGTGCCAGCAGCCCATTAATACAAACTAATGAAAAACTGTTTTTT. It is translated as CASSPLIQTNEKLFF.

The sample holds one count of this clone. The V and J genes are TRBV6-1 and TRBJ2-7, with 13 bases fitting TRBD2. The CDR3 consists of 15 residues. The germline V gene has CDR1 MNHNS and CDR2 SASEGT. Trimming at V came to 7 bases and at J to 4 bases, leaving 7 bases not matched to a gene. In DNA form, the CDR3 reads TGTGCCAGCACCCCGGGACTAGCGGGAAATTACGAGCAGTACTTC. It yields the protein CASTPGLAGNYEQYF.